The TCR beta chain described here comes from a study of blood T cell repertoires in COVID-19. There are 15 residues in the CDR3. V was pared by 5 bases and J by 4 bases, with 4 bases of the junction left unmatched. CDR1 and CDR2 (germline): MNHEY, SVGEGT. This clone was counted a single time. Study processing details: Reference gene primer amplification gave estimated nucleated cell counts. Profiled with immunoSEQ multiplex PCR; TCRdb holds only in-frame clones, not every one. That table furnishes V, J and clone size, whereas the DNA furnished D and trimming. The repertoire holds some 60,000 clones, with 88% as singletons.

The rearrangement links TRBV6-2 or TRBV6-3 to TRBJ2-1; 11 nucleotides match TRBD2. Sequencing used peripheral blood. This clonotype was sampled from a man in his sixties with acute or convalescent COVID-19. CDR3 sequence reads: CASSVTSGGYNEQFF. The CDR3 coding sequence is TGTGCCAGCAGTGTAACTAGCGGGGGATACAATGAGCAGTTCTTC.